A selection of T cell receptor beta chains follows, all from one sample in a study of blood T cells in healthy people across ages. One entry per CDR3 protein results from TCRdb running MiXCR on the 5' RACE reads. The sample holds 800,000 or so distinct CDR3 sequences, 62% seen once. Sequencing was performed on blood. All receptors come from a man aged 25 to 40 in good health. Each CDR3 is given with its conserved first and last residue. Fields, in order: clone size, D gene, V gene, J gene, CDR3 DNA, CDR3 protein. The D gene is left open where the match is weak. Size values are once, few and many counts, or a class for expanded clones, and some rows have none.

>few|-|TRBV4-2|TRBJ2-5
TGTGCCAGCAGCCACGGACAAACACAAGAGACCCAGTACTTC
CASSHGQTQETQYF
>-|TRBD2|TRBV5-1|TRBJ2-3
TGCGCCAGCAAAACGGGACTAGCGGTTGATACGCAGTATTTT
CASKTGLAVDTQYF
>-|-|TRBV4-2|TRBJ2-2
TGTGCCAGCAGCCCGAACCCCGGGACGAACACCGGGGAGCTGTTTTTT
CASSPNPGTNTGELFF
>-|TRBD2|TRBV4-2|TRBJ2-1
TGTGCCAGCAGCCCCCGGGGGGTGGACTACAATGAGCAGTTCTTC
CASSPRGVDYNEQFF
>-|-|TRBV12-3/TRBV12-4|TRBJ2-3
TGTGCCAGCATCTTTCGTAGTTTAGTAGGGGATACGCAGTATTTT
CASIFRSLVGDTQYF
>few|-|TRBV6-6|TRBJ2-7
TGTGCCAGCAGTTCAGGAACCTATTACGTCCACGAGCAGTACTTC
CASSSGTYYVHEQYF
>once|-|TRBV14|TRBJ1-1
TGTGCCAGCAGCGGGGGAGGGTGGTACACTGAAGCTTTCTTT
CASSGGGWYTEAFF
>few|-|TRBV20-1|TRBJ2-3
TGCAGTGCTAGTGTGAGTGGCGAGACAGATACGCAGTATTTT
CSASVSGETDTQYF
>-|TRBD1|TRBV7-2|TRBJ2-7
TGTGCCAGCTCTAGGGGGCCAGCCTCCGAGCAGTACTTC
CASSRGPASEQYF
>-|-|TRBV15|TRBJ2-3
TGTGCCACCAGCAGAGATATGAGGACTAGCACAGATACGCAGTATTTT
CATSRDMRTSTDTQYF
>-|TRBD2|TRBV4-3|TRBJ2-3
TGCGCCAGCAGCCAAGGGGGCCGACTAGCGGGGGGTTTGGATACGCAGTATTTT
CASSQGGRLAGGLDTQYF
>-|TRBD1|TRBV20-1|TRBJ2-2
TGCAGTGCTAGAGAACTGGGACAGGGGGACACCGGGGAGCTGTTTTTT
CSARELGQGDTGELFF
>-|-|TRBV15|TRBJ2-3
TGTGCCACCAGCACGGGGGAGGCGGGCACAGATACGCAGTATTTT
CATSTGEAGTDTQYF
>-|-|TRBV4-3|TRBJ2-7
TGCGCCAGCAGCCAAGAACCCAGTGTCGGCGAGCAGTACTTC
CASSQEPSVGEQYF
>-|-|TRBV2|TRBJ1-2
TGTGCCAGCAGTTCCGGGATCTCTAACTATGGCTACACCTTC
CASSSGISNYGYTF
>-|-|TRBV29-1|TRBJ2-5
TGCAGCGTTGAATTGTGGGAGACCCAGTACTTC
CSVELWETQYF
>once|TRBD2|TRBV29-1|TRBJ2-3
TGCAACGACGGGGGGGCAGATACGCAGTATTTT
CNDGGADTQYF
>-|-|TRBV20-1|TRBJ2-4
TGCAGTGGCAACCGGGTCCGAGGGCCCATTCAGTACTTC
CSGNRVRGPIQYF
>once|-|TRBV7-2|TRBJ1-2
TGTGCCAGCAGCTTAAACAGAAATACCCATGGCTACACCTTC
CASSLNRNTHGYTF
>-|TRBD2|TRBV24-1|TRBJ2-3
TGTGCCACCAGTGATTCGACTAGCCAAGATACGCAGTATTTT
CATSDSTSQDTQYF
>-|-|TRBV15|TRBJ2-7
TGTGCCACCAGGGCAGGGGAATCCTACGAGCAGTACTTC
CATRAGESYEQYF
>-|-|TRBV24-1|TRBJ2-3
TGTGCCACCAGTGCCGCCTGGGGGGCGGGGGTGTCTTGGGGGACGCAGTATTTT
CATSAAWGAGVSWGTQYF
>once|TRBD1|TRBV15|TRBJ1-2
TGTGCCACCAGCAGGTCAGAAGGGACAGGGGGGAATCGTGGCTACACCTTC
CATSRSEGTGGNRGYTF
>-|-|TRBV6-5|TRBJ1-6
TGTGCCAGCAGTTACAAGGGTACCGATTCACCCCTCCACTTT
CASSYKGTDSPLHF
>once|TRBD2|TRBV6-5|TRBJ2-1
TGTGCCAGCAGTTCTACTAGCGGGGAGCAGTTCTTC
CASSSTSGEQFF
>-|TRBD1|TRBV10-3|TRBJ1-2
TGTGCCATCAGTGAAGTGGGGACAGTGTACTATGGCTGCACCTTC
CAISEVGTVYYGCTF
>-|TRBD2|TRBV9|TRBJ2-1
TGTGCCAGCAGCGTAGTAGGAGCGGGGGTCTCCTACAATGAGCAGTTCTTC
CASSVVGAGVSYNEQFF
>-|TRBD2|TRBV6-2/TRBV6-3|TRBJ2-1
TGTGCCAGCAGTTCGGGGACTACTTTATACAATGAGCAGTTCTTC
CASSSGTTLYNEQFF
>-|-|TRBV9|TRBJ1-1
TGTGCCAGCAGCCGCATGGGGGGCGGCGGCTCGGGCACTGAAGCTTTCTTT
CASSRMGGGGSGTEAFF